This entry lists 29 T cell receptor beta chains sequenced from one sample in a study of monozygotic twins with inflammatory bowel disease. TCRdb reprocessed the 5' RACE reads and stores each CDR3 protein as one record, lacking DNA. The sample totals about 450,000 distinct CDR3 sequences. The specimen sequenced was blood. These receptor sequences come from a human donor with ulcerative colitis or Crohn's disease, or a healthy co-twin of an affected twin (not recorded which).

The CDR3 loop reads CASSWASGLEQFF. This chain uses TRBV13 with TRBJ2-1; TCRdb reports TRBD2, a call that lacks DNA to check it against. CDR1 is PRHDT, CDR2 FYEKMQ, per germline (reference sequence). This CDR3 contains 13 residues.

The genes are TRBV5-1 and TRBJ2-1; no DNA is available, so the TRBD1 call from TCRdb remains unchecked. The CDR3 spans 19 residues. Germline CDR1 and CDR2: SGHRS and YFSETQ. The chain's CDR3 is CASSLTPWLEYTSYNEQFF.

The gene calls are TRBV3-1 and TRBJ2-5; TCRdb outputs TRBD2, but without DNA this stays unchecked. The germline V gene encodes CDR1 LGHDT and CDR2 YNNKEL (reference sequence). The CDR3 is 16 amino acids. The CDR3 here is CASSSRTSGRVETQYF.

This chain's CDR3 is CARGRAGANSEQFF. This rearrangement joins TRBV2 to TRBJ2-1; the TCRdb call, TRBD1, lacks DNA for checking. Germline CDR1 reads SNHLY; CDR2 reads FYNNEI. There are 14 residues in the CDR3.

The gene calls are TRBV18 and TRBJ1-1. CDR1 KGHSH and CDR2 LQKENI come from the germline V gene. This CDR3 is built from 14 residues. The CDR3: CASSPPNRNTEAFF.

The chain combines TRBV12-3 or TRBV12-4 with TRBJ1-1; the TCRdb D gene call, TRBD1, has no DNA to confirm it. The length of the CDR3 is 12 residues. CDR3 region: CASIGGSTEAFF.

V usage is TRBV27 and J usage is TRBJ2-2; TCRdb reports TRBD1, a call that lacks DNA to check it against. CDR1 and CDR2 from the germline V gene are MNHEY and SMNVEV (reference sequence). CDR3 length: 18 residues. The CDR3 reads CASSLRAVTSGNTGELFF.

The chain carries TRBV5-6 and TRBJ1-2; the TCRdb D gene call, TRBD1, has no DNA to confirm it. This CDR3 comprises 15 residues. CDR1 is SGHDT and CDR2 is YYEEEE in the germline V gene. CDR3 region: CASSPGGGQSYGYTF. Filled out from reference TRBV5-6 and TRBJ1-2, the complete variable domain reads DAGVTQSPTHLIKTRGQQVTLRCSPKSGHDTVSWYQQALGQGPQFIFQYYEEEERQRGNFPDRFSGHQFPNYSSELNVNALLLGDSALYLCASSPGGGQSYGYTFGSGTRLTVV.

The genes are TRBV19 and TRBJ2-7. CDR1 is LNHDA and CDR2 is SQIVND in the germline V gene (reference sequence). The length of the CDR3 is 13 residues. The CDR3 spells CASSIEWSGEQYF.

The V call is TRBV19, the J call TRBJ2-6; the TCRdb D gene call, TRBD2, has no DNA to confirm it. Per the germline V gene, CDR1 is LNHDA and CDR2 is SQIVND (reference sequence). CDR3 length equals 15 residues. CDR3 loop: CASSGAGGGANVLTF.

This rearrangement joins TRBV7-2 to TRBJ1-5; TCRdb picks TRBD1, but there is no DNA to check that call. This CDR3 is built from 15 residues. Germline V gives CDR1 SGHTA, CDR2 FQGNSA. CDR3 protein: CASSLLGQNNQPQHF.

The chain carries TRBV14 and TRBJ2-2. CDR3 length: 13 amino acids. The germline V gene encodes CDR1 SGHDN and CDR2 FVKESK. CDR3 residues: CASSPVRRGELFF.

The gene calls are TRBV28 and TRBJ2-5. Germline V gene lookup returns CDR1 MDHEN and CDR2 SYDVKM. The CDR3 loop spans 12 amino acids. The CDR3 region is CASSTDGETQYF. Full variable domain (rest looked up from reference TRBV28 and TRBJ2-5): DVKVTQSSRYLVKRTGEKVFLECVQDMDHENMFWYRQDPGLGLRLIYFSYDVKMKEKGDIPEGYSVSREKKERFSLILESASTNQTSMYLCASSTDGETQYFGPGTRLLVL.

This CDR3 is CASSFDSSNEKLFF. V gene TRBV5-1 combines with J gene TRBJ1-4; TCRdb proposes TRBD1, but this gene call is untestable without DNA. This CDR3 spans 14 amino acids. The germline V gene encodes CDR1 SGHRS and CDR2 YFSETQ.

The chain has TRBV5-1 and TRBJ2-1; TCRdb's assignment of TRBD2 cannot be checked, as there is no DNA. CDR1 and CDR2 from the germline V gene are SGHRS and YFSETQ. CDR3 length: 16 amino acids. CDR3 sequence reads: CASLGLAGGPTGEQFF.

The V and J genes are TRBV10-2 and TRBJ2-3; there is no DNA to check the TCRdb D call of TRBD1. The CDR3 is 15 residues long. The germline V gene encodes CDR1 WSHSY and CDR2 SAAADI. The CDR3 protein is CASIKGQGITDTQYF.

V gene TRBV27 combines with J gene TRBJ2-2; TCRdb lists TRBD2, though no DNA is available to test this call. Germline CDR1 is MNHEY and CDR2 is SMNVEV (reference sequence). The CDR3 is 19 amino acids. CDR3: CASSRPGLGLAGRTGELFF.

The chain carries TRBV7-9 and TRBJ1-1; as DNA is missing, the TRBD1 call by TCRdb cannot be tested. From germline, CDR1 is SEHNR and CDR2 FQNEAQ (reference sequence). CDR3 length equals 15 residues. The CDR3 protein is CASSFLTGGSFEAFF.

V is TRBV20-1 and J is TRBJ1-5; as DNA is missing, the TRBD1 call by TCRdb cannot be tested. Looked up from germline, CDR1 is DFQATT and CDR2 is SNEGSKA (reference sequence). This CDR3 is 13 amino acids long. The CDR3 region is CSAKARPNQPQHF.

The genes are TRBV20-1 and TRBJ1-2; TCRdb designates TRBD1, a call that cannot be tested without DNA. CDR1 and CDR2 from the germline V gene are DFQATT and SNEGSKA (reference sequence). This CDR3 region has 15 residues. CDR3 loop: CSATPPGQRNYGYTF.

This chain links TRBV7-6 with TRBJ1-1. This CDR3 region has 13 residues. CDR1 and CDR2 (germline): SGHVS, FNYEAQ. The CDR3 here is CASIGGANTEAFF.

The CDR3 here is CASSKTGDVEKLFF. V usage is TRBV4-2 and J usage is TRBJ1-4; TCRdb names TRBD1, which stays unverified in the absence of DNA. The CDR3 has 14 residues. CDR1 and CDR2 from the germline V gene are LGHNA and YNFKEQ.

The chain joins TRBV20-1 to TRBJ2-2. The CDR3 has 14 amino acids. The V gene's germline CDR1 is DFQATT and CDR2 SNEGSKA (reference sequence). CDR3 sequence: CSASVYPNTGELFF.

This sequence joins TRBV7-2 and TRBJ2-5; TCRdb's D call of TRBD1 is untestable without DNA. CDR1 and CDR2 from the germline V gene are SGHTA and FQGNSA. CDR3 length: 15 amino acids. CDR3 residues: CASSPQGGFSETQYF. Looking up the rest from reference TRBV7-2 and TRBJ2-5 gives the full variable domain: GAGVSQSPSNKVTEKGKDVELRCDPISGHTALYWYRQSLGQGLEFLIYFQGNSAPDKSGLPSDRFSAERTGGSVSTLTIQRTQQEDSAVYLCASSPQGGFSETQYFGPGTRLLVL.

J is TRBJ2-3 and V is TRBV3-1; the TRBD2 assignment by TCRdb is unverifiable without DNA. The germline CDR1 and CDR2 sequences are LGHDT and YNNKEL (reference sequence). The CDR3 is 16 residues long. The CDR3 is CASSQPGGRTTDTQYF.

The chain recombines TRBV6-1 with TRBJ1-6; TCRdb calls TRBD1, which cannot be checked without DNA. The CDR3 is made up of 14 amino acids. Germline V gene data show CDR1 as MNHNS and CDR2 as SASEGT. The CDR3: CASSPGQGYSPLHF.

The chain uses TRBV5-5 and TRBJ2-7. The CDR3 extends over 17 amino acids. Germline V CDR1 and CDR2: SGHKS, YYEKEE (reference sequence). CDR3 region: CASSLDKWQARVYEQYF.

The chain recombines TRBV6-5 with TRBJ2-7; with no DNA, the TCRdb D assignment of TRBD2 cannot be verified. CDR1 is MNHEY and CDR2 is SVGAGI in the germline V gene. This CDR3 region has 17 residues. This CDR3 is CASSTGGTGGRVREQYF.

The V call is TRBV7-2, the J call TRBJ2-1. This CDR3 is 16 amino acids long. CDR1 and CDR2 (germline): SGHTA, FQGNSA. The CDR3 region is CASSLVGMEPYNEQFF.